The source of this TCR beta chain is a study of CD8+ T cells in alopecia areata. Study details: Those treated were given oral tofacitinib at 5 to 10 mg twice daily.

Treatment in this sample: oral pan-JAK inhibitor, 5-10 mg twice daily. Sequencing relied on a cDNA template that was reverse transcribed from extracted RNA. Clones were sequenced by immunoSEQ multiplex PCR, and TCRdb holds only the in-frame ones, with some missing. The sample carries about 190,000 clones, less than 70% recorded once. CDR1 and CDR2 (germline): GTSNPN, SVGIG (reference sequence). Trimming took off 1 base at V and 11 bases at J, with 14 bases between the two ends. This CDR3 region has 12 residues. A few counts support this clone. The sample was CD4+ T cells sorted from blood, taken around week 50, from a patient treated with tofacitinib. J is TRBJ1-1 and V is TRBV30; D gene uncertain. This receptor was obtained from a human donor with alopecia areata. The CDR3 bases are TGTGCCTGGAGTGGCGGCAGAGGATACGCTTTCTTT. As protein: CAWSGGRGYAFF.